The rows below give T cell receptor beta chains drawn from one sample of a study of blood T cell repertoires in COVID-19. The table came from immunoSEQ multiplex PCR; TCRdb's copy has only in-frame clones and leaves some out. The sample consists of 280,000 or so clones, around 85% of them appearing once. Sequencing used PBMCs or T cells enriched from blood (not recorded which). The receptors here all came from a woman aged 50 to 65 who had recovered from COVID-19. Each CDR3 is given with its conserved first and last residue. The D gene is left open where the match is weak. Part of the rows lack a size; the others show once, few, many or a class for expanded clones.

J gene: TRBJ2-1; D gene: -; V gene: TRBV5-1; clone size: once; CDR3 protein: CASSLGSSALRGHNEQFF; CDR3 DNA: TGCGCCAGCAGCTTGGGGTCGTCGGCGCTCAGGGGTCACAATGAGCAGTTCTTC
J gene: TRBJ1-6; D gene: -; V gene: TRBV3-1/TRBV3-2; clone size: -; CDR3 protein: CASSQGTTTNSPLHF; CDR3 DNA: TGTGCCAGCAGCCAAGGGACTACCACAAATTCACCCCTCCACTTT
J gene: TRBJ2-2; D gene: TRBD2; V gene: TRBV5-4; clone size: -; CDR3 protein: CASSPGAWTSSPTGELFF; CDR3 DNA: TGTGCCAGCAGCCCGGGCGCTTGGACTAGCAGCCCCACCGGGGAGCTGTTTTTT
J gene: TRBJ2-1; D gene: -; V gene: TRBV21-1; clone size: -; CDR3 protein: CAVTLAGGPVSYNEQFF; CDR3 DNA: TGTGCCGTAACCCTAGCGGGAGGGCCCGTCTCCTACAATGAGCAGTTCTTC
J gene: TRBJ2-3; D gene: TRBD2; V gene: TRBV12-5; clone size: -; CDR3 protein: CASGLVLAGVSTDTQYF; CDR3 DNA: TGTGCTAGTGGTTTGGTACTAGCGGGAGTTAGCACAGATACGCAGTATTTT
J gene: TRBJ2-1; D gene: -; V gene: TRBV7-9; clone size: -; CDR3 protein: CASSLVGGGAYNEQFF; CDR3 DNA: TGTGCCAGCAGCTTAGTAGGCGGCGGGGCCTACAATGAGCAGTTCTTC
J gene: TRBJ2-3; D gene: -; V gene: TRBV4-1; clone size: -; CDR3 protein: CASSHNADTQYF; CDR3 DNA: TGCGCCAGCAGCCACAACGCGGATACGCAGTATTTT
J gene: TRBJ1-1; D gene: -; V gene: TRBV18; clone size: -; CDR3 protein: CASSQQAYEAFF; CDR3 DNA: TGTGCCAGCTCACAACAGGCCTATGAAGCTTTCTTT
J gene: TRBJ1-2; D gene: -; V gene: TRBV30; clone size: -; CDR3 protein: CAWSSQSGGYTF; CDR3 DNA: TGTGCCTGGAGTTCACAGTCTGGGGGCTACACCTTC
J gene: TRBJ1-2; D gene: -; V gene: TRBV5-1; clone size: -; CDR3 protein: CASNPTGNYGYTF; CDR3 DNA: TGCGCCAGCAATCCTACAGGGAACTATGGCTACACCTTC
J gene: TRBJ2-3; D gene: -; V gene: TRBV7-3; clone size: -; CDR3 protein: CASSSQGTGDWTQYF; CDR3 DNA: TGTGCCAGCAGCTCTCAAGGGACTGGCGATTGGACGCAGTATTTT
J gene: TRBJ1-4; D gene: -; V gene: TRBV12-3/TRBV12-4; clone size: -; CDR3 protein: CASSFPGVGKLFF; CDR3 DNA: TGTGCCAGCAGTTTCCCGGGGGTAGGGAAACTGTTTTTT
J gene: TRBJ2-7; D gene: TRBD1; V gene: TRBV5-5; clone size: -; CDR3 protein: CASSSGGTGVDEQYF; CDR3 DNA: TGTGCCAGCAGCTCGGGAGGGACAGGGGTCGACGAGCAGTACTTC
J gene: TRBJ2-1; D gene: -; V gene: TRBV4-1; clone size: -; CDR3 protein: CASSQGWTGPNEQFF; CDR3 DNA: TGCGCCAGCAGCCAAGGGTGGACTGGGCCAAATGAGCAGTTCTTC
J gene: TRBJ2-3; D gene: TRBD2; V gene: TRBV2; clone size: -; CDR3 protein: CASGLASGKVDTQYF; CDR3 DNA: TGTGCCAGTGGGTTGGCTAGCGGGAAGGTAGATACGCAGTATTTT
J gene: TRBJ1-4; D gene: -; V gene: TRBV5-1; clone size: once; CDR3 protein: CASSLVGQSLGATNEKLFF; CDR3 DNA: TGCGCCAGCAGCTTGGTAGGACAGTCCCTGGGGGCAACTAATGAAAAACTGTTTTTT
J gene: TRBJ1-2; D gene: TRBD1; V gene: TRBV7-9; clone size: -; CDR3 protein: CASSPPGGLRYGYTF; CDR3 DNA: TGTGCCAGCAGCCCACCAGGGGGATTACGCTATGGCTACACCTTC
J gene: TRBJ1-3; D gene: -; V gene: TRBV2; clone size: -; CDR3 protein: CASSESTLRNTIYF; CDR3 DNA: TGTGCCAGCAGTGAATCTACTTTAAGAAACACCATATATTTT
J gene: TRBJ2-7; D gene: -; V gene: TRBV7-8; clone size: -; CDR3 protein: CASSLGGLYDSYEQYF; CDR3 DNA: TGTGCCAGCAGCTTAGGGGGGCTCTACGATTCCTACGAGCAGTACTTC
J gene: TRBJ1-1; D gene: TRBD1; V gene: TRBV19; clone size: -; CDR3 protein: CASRDRVNTEAFF; CDR3 DNA: TGTGCCAGTCGTGACAGGGTGAACACTGAAGCTTTCTTT
J gene: TRBJ2-5; D gene: -; V gene: TRBV18; clone size: -; CDR3 protein: CASSPNYGETQYF; CDR3 DNA: TGTGCCAGCTCACCAAATTACGGGGAGACCCAGTACTTC
J gene: TRBJ1-2; D gene: -; V gene: TRBV30; clone size: -; CDR3 protein: CAWLTGGDGYTF; CDR3 DNA: TGTGCCTGGTTAACTGGGGGGGATGGCTACACCTTC
J gene: TRBJ1-2; D gene: -; V gene: TRBV28; clone size: -; CDR3 protein: CASSTHGRAGYGYTF; CDR3 DNA: TGTGCCAGCAGCACCCACGGGCGGGCCGGCTATGGCTACACCTTC
J gene: TRBJ1-2; D gene: TRBD1; V gene: TRBV6-5; clone size: -; CDR3 protein: CASTEGAGGDYGYTF; CDR3 DNA: TGTGCCAGCACCGAGGGGGCAGGGGGCGACTATGGCTACACCTTC
J gene: TRBJ1-1; D gene: TRBD1; V gene: TRBV14; clone size: few; CDR3 protein: CASSQVDRGAEAFF; CDR3 DNA: TGTGCCAGCAGCCAAGTTGACAGGGGCGCTGAAGCTTTCTTT
J gene: TRBJ2-5; D gene: TRBD2; V gene: TRBV4-1; clone size: -; CDR3 protein: CASSQVVSGGPRAQYF; CDR3 DNA: TGCGCCAGCAGCCAAGTGGTCAGCGGGGGCCCTAGGGCCCAGTACTTC
J gene: TRBJ1-1; D gene: -; V gene: TRBV3-1/TRBV3-2; clone size: -; CDR3 protein: CASRGTNTEAFF; CDR3 DNA: TGTGCCAGCAGGGGGACAAACACTGAAGCTTTCTTT
J gene: TRBJ1-2; D gene: -; V gene: TRBV29-1; clone size: -; CDR3 protein: CSVEGRGGYTF; CDR3 DNA: TGCAGCGTTGAGGGAAGGGGCGGCTACACCTTC
J gene: TRBJ1-1; D gene: -; V gene: TRBV19; clone size: -; CDR3 protein: CASSEYRQKNTEAFF; CDR3 DNA: TGTGCCAGTAGTGAGTACAGACAAAAGAACACTGAAGCTTTCTTT
J gene: TRBJ1-6; D gene: -; V gene: TRBV4-3; clone size: -; CDR3 protein: CASSQERVEAYNSPLHF; CDR3 DNA: TGCGCCAGCAGCCAAGAGAGGGTAGAAGCCTATAATTCACCCCTCCACTTT
J gene: TRBJ2-7; D gene: TRBD2; V gene: TRBV20-1; clone size: -; CDR3 protein: CSASLTSGTYEQYF; CDR3 DNA: TGCAGTGCTAGTCTTACTAGCGGCACCTACGAGCAGTACTTC
J gene: TRBJ2-2; D gene: TRBD1; V gene: TRBV11-2; clone size: -; CDR3 protein: CASSRTGGADTGELFF; CDR3 DNA: TGTGCCAGCAGCCGCACAGGGGGCGCGGACACCGGGGAGCTGTTTTTT
J gene: TRBJ2-5; D gene: TRBD1; V gene: TRBV6-5; clone size: -; CDR3 protein: CASRGQMQETQYF; CDR3 DNA: TGTGCCAGCAGGGGACAGATGCAAGAGACCCAGTACTTC